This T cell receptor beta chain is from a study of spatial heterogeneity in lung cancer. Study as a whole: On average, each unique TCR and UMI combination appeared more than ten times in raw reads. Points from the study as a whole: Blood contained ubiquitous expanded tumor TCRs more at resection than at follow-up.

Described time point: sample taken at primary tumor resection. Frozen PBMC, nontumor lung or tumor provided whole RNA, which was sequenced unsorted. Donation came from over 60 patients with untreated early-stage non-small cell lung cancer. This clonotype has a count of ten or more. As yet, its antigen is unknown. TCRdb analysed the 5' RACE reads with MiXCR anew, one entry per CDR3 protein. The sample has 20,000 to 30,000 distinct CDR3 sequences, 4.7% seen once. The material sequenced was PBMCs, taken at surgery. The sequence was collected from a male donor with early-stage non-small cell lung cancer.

The CDR3 DNA sequence: TGTGCCAGCAGGGGAGGGTCTGGGGATTATAATTCACCCCTCCACTTT. Its translation: CASRGGSGDYNSPLHF. V usage is TRBV6-6 and J usage is TRBJ1-6; D is unclear. This CDR3 spans 16 amino acids. V shed 6 bases and J shed 4 bases, with 16 bases lying between them. CDR1 is MNHNY, CDR2 SVGAGI, per germline (reference sequence).